A selection of T cell receptor beta chains follows, all from one sample in a study of control samples from healthy donors and cancer patients. Sequencing was performed with immunoSEQ multiplex PCR; in TCRdb, only in-frame clones are kept and a portion is missing. The sample lists about 170,000 clones, 90% to 95% occurring once. The sample consisted of blood. The source of these receptors is a woman aged 18 to 35 in good health. Both conserved end residues are part of each CDR3.

V: TRBV3-1/TRBV3-2; CDR3: CASSPTGTGKDEQYF
V: TRBV6-6; CDR3: CASSYPRDFSEQYF
V: TRBV7-6; CDR3: CASSLESGEMQPQHF
V: TRBV28; CDR3: CASSRDSPYTGELFF
V: TRBV27; CDR3: CASSLLYSRRGNQPQHF
V: TRBV18; CDR3: CASSLLGFSYEQYF
V: TRBV7-2; CDR3: CASSLDGAYNEQFF
V: TRBV5-1; CDR3: CASSLAGGRPTYEQYF
V: TRBV3-1/TRBV3-2; CDR3: CASSPRDRGSYGYTF
V: TRBV2; CDR3: CASSDRGSPGSYGYTF
V: TRBV10-3; CDR3: CAISRQGADYGYTF
V: TRBV5-4; CDR3: CASRPGGVGEQYF
V: TRBV6-5; CDR3: CASTPGSNQPQHF
V: TRBV19; CDR3: CASSIGTEANSPLHF
V: TRBV4-2; CDR3: CASSQAGARGGRLGSDTQYF
V: TRBV6-2/TRBV6-3; CDR3: CASSGDRGSSGNTIYF
V: TRBV30; CDR3: CAGLWRRGVFTDTQYF
V: TRBV2; CDR3: CASTGPGQPQHF